Below, one TCR beta chain is given with its context. Its antigen is not known. The germline V and J ends were trimmed by 0 bases and 9 bases, with 11 bases remaining between them. The CDR3 has 13 amino acids. Germline lookup yields CDR1 LGHDT and CDR2 YNNKEL (reference sequence). Researchers barred patients who had uncontrolled infection, other autoimmune disease, pregnancy or lactation. PBMCs were collected from an approximately 10 ml volume of fresh peripheral blood. What was amplified from RNA transcripts were TCR beta CDR3 regions. The study used the HTBI primer set for a first-round RT-PCR of the TCR CDR3. TCRdb reprocessed the multiplex PCR reads with MiXCR, giving one entry per CDR3 protein. In the table there are under 350,000 distinct CDR3 sequences, about a sixth of which are singletons. These data originate in a study of T cells in Graves' hyperthyroidism and ophthalmopathy. The study, taken as a whole, reports: Ophthalmopathy and stable hyperthyroidism were told apart by a 13 V-J model. Most thyroid clonotypes expanded above 0.001 appeared in blood too.

This chain connects TRBV3-1 to TRBJ2-5, with D possibly TRBD1 on 5 matching bases. The source material was blood. This clonotype originated in an older woman with Graves' ophthalmopathy. The CDR3 spells CASSQDPIGAQYF. In DNA form, the CDR3 reads TGTGCCAGCAGCCAAGATCCGATAGGGGCCCAGTACTTC.